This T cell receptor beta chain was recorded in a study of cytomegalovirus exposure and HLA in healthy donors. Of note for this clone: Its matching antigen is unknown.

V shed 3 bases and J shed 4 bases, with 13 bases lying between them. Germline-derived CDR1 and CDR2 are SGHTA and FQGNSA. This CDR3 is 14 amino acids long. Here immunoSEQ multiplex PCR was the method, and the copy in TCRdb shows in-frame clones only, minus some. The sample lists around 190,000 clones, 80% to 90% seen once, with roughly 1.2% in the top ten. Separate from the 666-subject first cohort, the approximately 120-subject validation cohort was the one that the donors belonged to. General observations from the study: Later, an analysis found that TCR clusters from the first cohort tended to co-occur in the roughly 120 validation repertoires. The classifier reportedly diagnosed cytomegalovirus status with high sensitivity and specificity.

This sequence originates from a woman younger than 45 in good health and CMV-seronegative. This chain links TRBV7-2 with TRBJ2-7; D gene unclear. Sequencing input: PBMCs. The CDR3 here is CASSLTLTSYEQYF. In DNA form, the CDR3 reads TGTGCCAGCAGCTTGACTCTTACCTCGTACGAGCAGTACTTC. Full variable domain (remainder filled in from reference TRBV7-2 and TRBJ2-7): GAGVSQSPSNKVTEKGKDVELRCDPISGHTALYWYRQSLGQGLEFLIYFQGNSAPDKSGLPSDRFSAERTGGSVSTLTIQRTQQEDSAVYLCASSLTLTSYEQYFGPGTRLTVT.